This entry lists 27 T cell receptor beta chains sequenced from one sample in a study of tissue T cells after allogeneic stem cell transplantation. Sequencing was performed with immunoSEQ multiplex PCR; in TCRdb, only in-frame clones are kept and a portion is missing. The profile covers 7,500 to 10,000 clones, with about three fifths appearing a single time and approximately 8.8% taken by the ten largest. This specimen was tissue from the ileum, taken at autopsy. The receptors were sampled from a woman aged 18-49 years with breast cancer.

This clone came up a few times. The CDR3 is CSVEVGVGQPQHF. The CDR3 coding sequence is TGCAGCGTTGAGGTGGGAGTTGGTCAGCCCCAGCATTTT. The rearrangement links TRBV29-1 to TRBJ1-5; D remains unclear. The CDR3 covers 13 residues. V gave up 3 bases and J gave up 6 bases, with 12 bases separating them. Germline CDR1 reads SQVTM; CDR2 reads ANQGSEA.

This chain uses TRBV5-1 with TRBJ1-4; 8 bases align to TRBD1. CDR1 is SGHRS, CDR2 YFSETQ, per germline. This CDR3 has 14 amino acids. V lost 2 bases to trimming and J lost 8 bases; unmatched junction nucleotides: 5. CDR3 sequence: CASSFGQGGEKLFF. CDR3 nucleotides: TGCGCCAGCAGCTTCGGACAGGGAGGCGAAAAACTGTTTTTT. The full variable domain, rest sourced from reference TRBV5-1 and TRBJ1-4, is KAGVTQTPRYLIKTRGQQVTLSCSPISGHRSVSWYQQTPGQGLQFLFEYFSETQRNKGNFPGRFSGRQFSNSRSEMNVSTLELGDSALYLCASSFGQGGEKLFFGSGTQLSVL.

By share, this clone counts as medium-sized. This rearrangement joins TRBV7-9 to TRBJ1-2, with TRBD1 identical over 9 bases. Per the germline V gene, CDR1 is SEHNR and CDR2 is FQNEAQ (reference sequence). CDR3 length equals 16 residues. After removal of 5 bases from V and 6 bases from J, the junction contained 13 bases not matched to a gene. The CDR3 bases are TGTGCCAGCAGCCTAAGGGACAGGGATACGAGTAATGGCTACACCTTC. Translating gives CASSLRDRDTSNGYTF.

V usage is TRBV5-6 and J usage is TRBJ1-2, with a weak D call TRBD1 (6 bases). Trimming removed 4 bases from V and 8 bases from J, with 15 bases in between. The CDR3 has 13 amino acids. The germline gives CDR1 SGHDT, CDR2 YYEEEE. The CDR3 protein is CASSLTQGGGYTF. The CDR3 region has the DNA TGTGCCAGCAGCCTGACACAGGGTGGCGGCTACACCTTC.

This rearrangement joins TRBV11-2 to TRBJ2-5; maybe TRBD2 (5 bases). V lost 5 bases, J lost 9 bases, and 19 bases lay in between. The CDR3 covers 14 residues. Germline V gene data show CDR1 as SGHAT and CDR2 as FQNNGV. The CDR3 region is CASSPGLSGDAQYF. CDR3 bases: TGTGCCAGCAGCCCCGGACTTTCCGGAGACGCCCAGTACTTC.

The J gene is TRBJ2-5, the V gene TRBV7-2, with 8 positions matching TRBD1. The V and J ends lost 2 bases and 1 base, in that order; junction bases with no gene match: 3. Germline V gives CDR1 SGHTA, CDR2 FQGNSA. This CDR3 spans 15 amino acids. The CDR3 nucleotides are TGTGCCAGCAGCTTACAGGGGACAGGCCAAGAGACCCAGTACTTC. This translates into CASSLQGTGQETQYF.

The chain has TRBV3-1 (or the pseudogene TRBV3-2) and TRBJ2-3; D is uncertain. CDR3 length: 11 amino acids. V was cut by 1 base and J by 12 bases, with 8 bases left in between. CDR1 and CDR2 from the germline V gene are LGHDT and YNNKEL (reference sequence). This CDR3 reads CASSQAQAQYF. DNA of the CDR3: TGTGCCAGCAGCCAAGCTCAGGCACAGTATTTT.

CDR3 residues: CSVAGTGLGSPLHF. CDR3 in DNA: TGCAGCGTGGCCGGGACAGGGTTGGGCTCACCCCTCCACTTT. This chain connects TRBV29-1 to TRBJ1-6, with TRBD1 identical over 9 bases. CDR1 and CDR2 from the germline V gene are SQVTM and ANQGSEA. J gave up 10 bases and V 6 bases, and 10 bases lay outside the gene matches. The CDR3 is 14 amino acids.

By sample share, this clone is large. This chain uses TRBV7-2 with TRBJ1-2; D gene unclear. This CDR3 spans 15 amino acids. Trimming stripped 3 bases from V and 2 bases from J, with 13 bases between. Germline lookup yields CDR1 SGHTA and CDR2 FQGNSA. CDR3 loop: CASSLLRGGNYGYTF. As DNA, the CDR3 is TGTGCCAGCAGCTTGCTGCGGGGTGGGAACTATGGCTACACCTTC.

In its sample, this clone was seen a few times. This chain links TRBV11-2 with TRBJ2-3, with 7 bases identical to TRBD1. This CDR3 contains 12 residues. CDR1 and CDR2 from the germline V gene are SGHAT and FQNNGV. V shed 5 bases, J shed 11 bases, and the junction held 7 bases outside the gene matches. The CDR3 region has the DNA TGTGCCAGCAGCCCCGAGGGGACAGAGCAGTATTTT. The encoded protein is CASSPEGTEQYF.

By share, this clone ranks as large (0.1 to 1%). This specimen includes other DNA sequences encoding the same CDR3. V and J are TRBV11-1 and TRBJ1-5; no firm D call. Germline CDR1 and CDR2: SGHAT and FQDESV (reference sequence). The CDR3 length is 13 residues. V shed 3 bases and J shed 4 bases, with 7 bases lying between them. The CDR3 is CASSFNVNQPQHF. CDR3 coding DNA: TGTGCCAGCAGCTTCAACGTGAATCAGCCCCAGCATTTT. Variable domain in full (rest from reference TRBV11-1 and TRBJ1-5): EAEVAQSPRYKITEKSQAVAFWCDPISGHATLYWYRQILGQGPELLVQFQDESVVDDSQLPKDRFSAERLKGVDSTLKIQPAELGDSAMYLCASSFNVNQPQHFGDGTRLSIL.

Within the sample, this clone is medium-sized (0.01 to 0.1%). V usage is TRBV7-6 and J usage is TRBJ1-3, with D unresolved. The CDR3 sequence is 15 residues long. V lost 1 base and J 4 bases, leaving 11 bases between the germline ends. CDR1 is SGHVS, CDR2 FNYEAQ, per germline. CDR3 sequence reads: CASSLGMGMGNTIYF. The CDR3 DNA reads TGTGCCAGCAGCTTAGGGATGGGGATGGGAAACACCATATATTTT.

In this sample, this clone is medium-sized. This chain uses TRBV6-1 with TRBJ2-3, with D possibly being TRBD2 (5 bases). V was clipped by 3 bases and J by 0 bases, with 22 bases between them. This CDR3 region has 19 residues. CDR1 is MNHNS, CDR2 SASEGT, per germline. CDR3 region: CASSDLSVGLAASTDTQYF. The CDR3 DNA reads as TGTGCCAGCAGTGATCTCTCGGTCGGTCTAGCAGCTAGCACAGATACGCAGTATTTT.

The chain recombines TRBV6-6 with TRBJ1-1; 9 nucleotides agree with TRBD1. V was clipped by 6 bases and J by 5 bases; unmatched bases: 7. CDR3 length: 14 amino acids. Germline V gene sequence: CDR1 MNHNY, CDR2 SVGAGI (reference sequence). The chain's CDR3 is CASRDRGGMTEAFF. In DNA, the CDR3 is TGTGCCAGCAGGGACAGGGGAGGTATGACTGAAGCTTTCTTT.

The genes are TRBV30 and TRBJ2-3; 7 positions match TRBD1. V lost 4 bases, J lost 5 bases, and 0 bases stayed unmatched. The CDR3 loop spans 11 amino acids. Germline CDR1 reads GTSNPN; CDR2 reads SVGIG (reference sequence). As DNA, the CDR3 is TGTGCCTGGACAGGGGGAGATACGCAGTATTTT. Protein sequence: CAWTGGDTQYF.

This clone came up a few times. The CDR3 DNA follows: TGTGCCTGGGGGGACAGGCCCAGCTCCTACGAGCAGTACTTC. Encoded protein: CAWGDRPSSYEQYF. V gene TRBV30 combines with J gene TRBJ2-7; 8 bases fit TRBD1. The CDR3 has 14 residues. Per germline, CDR1 GTSNPN and CDR2 SVGIG (reference sequence). Unmatched junction bases numbered 6, after V lost 5 bases and J lost 0 bases.

This clone was seen a single time. The chain recombines TRBV28 with TRBJ1-1; D is unclear. V was trimmed by 4 bases and J by 8 bases, leaving 23 bases between them. CDR3 length equals 16 residues. Germline CDR1 reads MDHEN; CDR2 reads SYDVKM. DNA for the CDR3: TGTGCCAGCAGTTCCCCCTCCCGAGGGTACGGTAGGGAAGCTTTCTTT. Its translation is CASSSPSRGYGREAFF.

The genes are TRBV5-4 and TRBJ2-7; 7 positions agree with TRBD1. The CDR3 sequence is 14 residues long. The V gene end was trimmed by 0 bases and the J gene end by 7 bases; junction bases not matched to a gene: 7. Germline values: CDR1 SGHNT, CDR2 YYREEE (reference sequence). The CDR3 spells CASSLDRGTREQYF. CDR3 nucleotide sequence: TGTGCCAGCAGCTTGGACAGGGGAACACGGGAGCAGTACTTC. Full variable domain (outside the CDR3, taken from reference TRBV5-4 and TRBJ2-7): ETGVTQSPTHLIKTRGQQVTLRCSSQSGHNTVSWYQQALGQGPQFIFQYYREEENGRGNFPPRFSGLQFPNYSSELNVNALELDDSALYLCASSLDRGTREQYFGPGTRLTVT.

The rearrangement joins TRBV28 to TRBJ2-5; D unclear. Trimming took 6 bases from V and 5 from J, leaving 13 bases between them. CDR1 is MDHEN and CDR2 is SYDVKM in the germline V gene. The CDR3 has 13 residues. CDR3 DNA sequence: TGTGCCAGCAGCCCTCCGGGCGGTGAGACCCAGTACTTC. Residues: CASSPPGGETQYF.

This chain connects TRBV9 to TRBJ2-1, with D perhaps TRBD1 (6 bases). V was pared by 4 bases and J by 1 base, with 12 bases between. The CDR3 is 15 amino acids. Per the germline V gene, CDR1 is SGDLS and CDR2 is YYNGEE. CDR3 sequence: CASSTRDKSYNEQFF. For the CDR3, the DNA is TGTGCCAGCAGCACCCGGGACAAGTCCTACAATGAGCAGTTCTTC.

The chain links TRBV7-3 to TRBJ1-4; TRBD1 matches at 7 bases. Germline values: CDR1 SGHTA, CDR2 FQGTGA. The V and J ends lost 0 bases and 7 bases, in that order; junction bases with no gene match: 5. The CDR3 extends over 15 amino acids. CDR3 nucleotides: TGTGCCAGCAGCTTAACAGGGGGCAGCGCTGAAAAACTGTTTTTT. This gives the protein CASSLTGGSAEKLFF.

The chain is built from TRBV7-2 and TRBJ1-1; TRBD1 is a possible D gene (6 bases). V was cut by 4 bases and J by 7 bases, with 10 bases left in between. The length of the CDR3 is 12 residues. CDR1 and CDR2 from the germline V gene are SGHTA and FQGNSA. In DNA, the CDR3 is TGTGCCAGCAGCTGGGGGGGGCTTGAAGCTTTCTTT. Protein product: CASSWGGLEAFF.

This clone appeared a few times. The DNA of the CDR3 is TGTGCCTGGAAGGGACAGGCCAGCTCCTATAATTCACCCCTCCACTTT. Its protein product is CAWKGQASSYNSPLHF. The J gene is TRBJ1-6, the V gene TRBV30, with TRBD1 identical over 8 bases. The trim removed 4 bases at V and 0 bases at J, leaving 5 bases unmatched. CDR1 and CDR2 from the germline V gene are GTSNPN and SVGIG (reference sequence). This CDR3 comprises 16 residues. Looking up the rest from reference TRBV30 and TRBJ1-6 gives the full variable domain: SQTIHQWPATLVQPVGSPLSLECTVEGTSNPNLYWYRQAAGRGLQLLFYSVGIGQISSEVPQNLSASRPQDRQFILSSKKLLLSDSGFYLCAWKGQASSYNSPLHFGNGTRLTVT.

Relative to its sample, this clone is medium-sized. The chain carries TRBV24-1 and TRBJ1-1, with D maybe TRBD1 (6 bases). This CDR3 is 13 amino acids long. Germline loops: CDR1 KGHDR, CDR2 SFDVKD. The ends were cut back, 6 bases at V and 3 bases at J, with 10 bases in the middle. CDR3 DNA sequence: TGTGCCACCAGTTCCACAGGGTACACTGAAGCTTTCTTT. Translation: CATSSTGYTEAFF.

The rearrangement uses TRBV11-1 and TRBJ1-6; a possible D gene is TRBD1 (5 bases). CDR3 length: 14 amino acids. Trimming stripped 1 base from V and 13 bases from J, with 14 bases between. Germline CDR1 and CDR2: SGHAT and FQDESV (reference sequence). CDR3 DNA: TGTGCCAGCAGCTTAGGGAGGGGCCCATCGCCCCTCCACTTT. This gives the protein CASSLGRGPSPLHF.

This clone was recorded a few times. The rearrangement links TRBV5-1 to TRBJ2-7; possible D gene TRBD1, 5 bases. Trimming took off 4 bases at V and 0 bases at J, with 5 bases between the two ends. CDR3 length: 12 residues. Per the germline V gene, CDR1 is SGHRS and CDR2 is YFSETQ. CDR3 nucleotides: TGCGCCAGCAGCGACAGCTCCTACGAGCAGTACTTC. As protein: CASSDSSYEQYF.

In DNA, the CDR3 is TGCGCCAGCAGCCCGGAGGCTAGCGGGGTCAATGAGCAGTTCTTC. This encodes CASSPEASGVNEQFF. This rearrangement joins TRBV5-1 to TRBJ2-1, with 9 nucleotides matching TRBD2. The CDR3 runs to 15 residues. Germline values: CDR1 SGHRS, CDR2 YFSETQ. V dropped 4 bases and J dropped 6; count of bases not matched to a gene: 8.